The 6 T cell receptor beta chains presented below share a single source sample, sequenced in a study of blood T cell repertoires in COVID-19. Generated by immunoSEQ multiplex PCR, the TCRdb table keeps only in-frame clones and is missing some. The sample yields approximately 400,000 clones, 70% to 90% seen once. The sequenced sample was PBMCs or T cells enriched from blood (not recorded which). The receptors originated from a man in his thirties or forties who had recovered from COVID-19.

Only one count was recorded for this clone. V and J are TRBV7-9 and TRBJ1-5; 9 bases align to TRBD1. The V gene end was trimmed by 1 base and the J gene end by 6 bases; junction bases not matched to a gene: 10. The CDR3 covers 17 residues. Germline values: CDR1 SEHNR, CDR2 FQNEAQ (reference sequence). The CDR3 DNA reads TGTGCCAGCAGCTTAGGCTCGGGACAGGGAGTAGCTCAGCCCCAGCATTTT. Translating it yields CASSLGSGQGVAQPQHF.

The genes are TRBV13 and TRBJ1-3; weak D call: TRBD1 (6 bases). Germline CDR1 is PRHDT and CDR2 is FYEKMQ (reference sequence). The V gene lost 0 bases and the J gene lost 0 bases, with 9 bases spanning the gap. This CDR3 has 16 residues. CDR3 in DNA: TGTGCCAGCAGCTTAGGCCAGGGGTACTCTGGAAACACCATATATTTT. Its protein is CASSLGQGYSGNTIYF. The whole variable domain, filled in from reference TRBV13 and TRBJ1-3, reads AAGVIQSPRHLIKEKRETATLKCYPIPRHDTVYWYQQGPGQDPQFLISFYEKMQSDKGSIPDRFSAQQFSDYHSELNMSSLELGDSALYFCASSLGQGYSGNTIYFGEGSWLTVV.

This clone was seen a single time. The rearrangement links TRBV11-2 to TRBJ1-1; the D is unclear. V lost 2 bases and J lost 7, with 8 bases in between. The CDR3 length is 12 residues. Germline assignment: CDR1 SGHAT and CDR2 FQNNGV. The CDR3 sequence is CASSLLQIEAFF. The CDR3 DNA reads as TGTGCCAGCAGCTTACTACAGATTGAAGCTTTCTTT.

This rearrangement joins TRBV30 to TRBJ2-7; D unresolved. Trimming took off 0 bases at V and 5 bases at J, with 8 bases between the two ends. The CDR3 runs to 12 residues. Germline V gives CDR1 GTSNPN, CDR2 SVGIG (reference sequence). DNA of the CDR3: TGTGCCTGGAGTGTATTAGTCCACGAGCAGTACTTC. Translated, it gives CAWSVLVHEQYF.

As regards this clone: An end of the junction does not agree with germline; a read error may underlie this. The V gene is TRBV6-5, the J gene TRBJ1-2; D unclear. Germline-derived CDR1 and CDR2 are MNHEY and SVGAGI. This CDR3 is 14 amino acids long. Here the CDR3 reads CASSPGSGGYGYTF. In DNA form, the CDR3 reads TGTGCCAGCAGTCCCGGTTCCGGCGGCTATGGATACACCTTC.

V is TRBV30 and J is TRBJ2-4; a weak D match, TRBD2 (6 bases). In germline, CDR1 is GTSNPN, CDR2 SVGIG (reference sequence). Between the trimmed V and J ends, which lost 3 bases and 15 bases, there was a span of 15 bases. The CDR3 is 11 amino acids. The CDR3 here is CAWSLGGRRYF. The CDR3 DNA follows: TGTGCCTGGAGCCTCGGGGGTAGGAGGTACTTC.